A single sample is the source of the 29 T cell receptor beta chains below, sequenced in a study of shared clonotypes between healthy human individuals. CD8 cells regarded as naive lacked CD45RO, were positively chosen for CCR7, and omitted terminally differentiated effector memory CD45RA+ cells. Using immunoSEQ multiplex PCR, the repertoire was profiled, and TCRdb retains in-frame clones only, with some absent. The profile covers about 2 million clones, with over 85% appearing a single time and around 1.1% taken by the ten largest. The sequenced sample consisted of naive CD8+ T cells sorted from blood. All receptors derive from a man aged 18 to 29 in good health.

The chain is built from TRBV5-6 and TRBJ2-4, with a weak D call TRBD1 (6 bases). Germline assignment: CDR1 SGHDT and CDR2 YYEEEE. Trimming cost V 0 bases and J 0 bases, with 13 bases left between them. CDR3 size: 17 residues. Here the CDR3 DNA reads TGTGCCAGCAGCTTGGGGAGGCAGGGGCCAGCCAAAAACATTCAGTACTTC. As protein: CASSLGRQGPAKNIQYF.

This chain uses TRBV9 with TRBJ2-1; D remains ambiguous. V was shortened by 3 bases and J by 0 bases, with 16 bases between the two germline ends. Germline V gene data show CDR1 as SGDLS and CDR2 as YYNGEE. This CDR3 comprises 17 residues. For the CDR3, the DNA is TGTGCCAGCAGCGGAGAGGTCCTCTCCAGCTCCTACAATGAGCAGTTCTTC. Its protein product is CASSGEVLSSSYNEQFF. Combining the CDR3 with reference TRBV9 and TRBJ2-1 gives the whole variable domain DSGVTQTPKHLITATGQRVTLRCSPRSGDLSVYWYQQSLDQGLQFLIQYYNGEERAKGNILERFSAQQFPDLHSELNLSSLELGDSALYFCASSGEVLSSSYNEQFFGPGTRLTVL.

The chain uses TRBV29-1 and TRBJ1-1; the D gene is possibly TRBD1 (5 bases). Germline V lookup: CDR1 SQVTM, CDR2 ANQGSEA. This CDR3 has 11 amino acids. CDR3 DNA: TGCACGACAGCACTGAACACTGAAGCTTTCTTT. Translating it yields CTTALNTEAFF.

V and J are TRBV2 and TRBJ1-2, with D hard to call. From germline, CDR1 is SNHLY and CDR2 FYNNEI. The length of the CDR3 is 14 residues. V was shortened by 1 base and J by 3 bases, with 9 bases between the two germline ends. CDR3 nucleotides: TGTGCCAGCAGTGAAGTAAACGCCTACTATGGCTACACCTTC. Its translation is CASSEVNAYYGYTF.

This chain connects TRBV30 to TRBJ2-6; weak D call: TRBD2 (5 bases). This CDR3 contains 17 residues. V was clipped by 2 bases and J by 0 bases, with 14 bases between them. Germline lookup yields CDR1 GTSNPN and CDR2 SVGIG (reference sequence). The CDR3 region is CAWSIRVGVSGANVLTF. The CDR3, as DNA: TGTGCCTGGAGTATAAGGGTGGGAGTCTCTGGGGCCAACGTCCTGACTTTC.

The CDR3 reads CASSLGEGPYEQYF. CDR3 in DNA: TGTGCCAGCAGCTTAGGGGAGGGTCCCTACGAGCAGTACTTC. The chain has TRBV11-3 and TRBJ2-7; TRBD2 matches 7 bases. Trimming cost V 1 base and J 2 bases; bases outside gene matches: 2. The CDR3 has 14 amino acids. Germline V gene data show CDR1 as SGHNT and CDR2 as YENEEA.

This chain joins TRBV6-4 and TRBJ2-1; 9 bases match TRBD2. Germline-derived CDR1 and CDR2 are MRHNA and SNTAGT. The trim removed 0 bases at V and 7 bases at J, leaving 4 bases unmatched. CDR3 length equals 15 residues. CDR3 coding DNA: TGTGCCAGCAGTGACTCGGCTAGCGGGGAGAATGAGCAGTTCTTC. As protein: CASSDSASGENEQFF.

V and J are TRBV28 and TRBJ1-2, with no clear D. V dropped 1 base and J dropped 4 bases, with 10 bases sitting between them. CDR3 length: 14 amino acids. Per germline, CDR1 MDHEN and CDR2 SYDVKM. For the CDR3, the DNA is TGTGCCAGCAGTTTATCCAGGTCCGCCTATGGCTACACCTTC. It specifies CASSLSRSAYGYTF.

The rearrangement links TRBV7-8 to TRBJ2-5; TRBD2 matches 10 bases. V was clipped by 5 bases and J by 0 bases; unmatched bases: 6. The germline V gene has CDR1 SGHVS and CDR2 FQNEAQ. The CDR3 loop spans 16 amino acids. The CDR3 sequence is CASSGGLADYQETQYF. In DNA, the CDR3 is TGTGCCAGCAGCGGCGGACTAGCGGATTACCAAGAGACCCAGTACTTC.

The chain employs TRBV2 and TRBJ2-7; D not resolved. Deletions cut 6 bases from V and 7 bases from J, with 10 bases between. This CDR3 has 11 residues. Germline loops: CDR1 SNHLY, CDR2 FYNNEI. The CDR3 region is CASRRSLEQYF. The CDR3 coding sequence is TGTGCCAGCAGACGGTCCTTGGAGCAGTACTTC. The full variable domain, its missing parts supplied by reference TRBV2 and TRBJ2-7, is EPEVTQTPSHQVTQMGQEVILRCVPISNHLYFYWYRQILGQKVEFLVSFYNNEISEKSEIFDDQFSVERPDGSNFTLKIRSTKLEDSAMYFCASRRSLEQYFGPGTRLTVT.

The chain combines TRBV10-3 with TRBJ2-2; D remains unclear. The germline V gene encodes CDR1 ENHRY and CDR2 SYGVKD. This CDR3 has 16 amino acids. Trimming left V 0 bases short and J 0 bases short, with 8 bases between. CDR3 in amino acids: CAISESTTPNTGELFF. The DNA of the CDR3 is TGTGCCATCAGTGAGTCGACCACACCGAACACCGGGGAGCTGTTTTTT.

The J gene is TRBJ2-7, the V gene TRBV5-1; 7 nucleotides line up with TRBD1. This CDR3 has 13 amino acids. The V segment lost 7 bases and the J segment 3 bases; nucleotides outside the gene matches: 7. Germline values: CDR1 SGHRS, CDR2 YFSETQ. In nucleotides, the CDR3 is TGCGCCAGCCCAGACAGGGCCAGCTACGAGCAGTACTTC. Its protein is CASPDRASYEQYF.

The DNA of the CDR3 is TGTGCCAGCAGTGGCGATTTTATTGAGCAGTTCTTC. Protein sequence: CASSGDFIEQFF. This chain links TRBV6-5 with TRBJ2-1; unclear D gene. CDR1 and CDR2 (germline): MNHEY, SVGAGI. Trimming left V 5 bases short and J 9 bases short, with 11 bases between. CDR3 length equals 12 residues.

The chain carries TRBV7-2 and TRBJ1-1; possibly TRBD1 for D (6 bases). Trimming removed 4 bases from V and 0 bases from J, with 12 bases in between. CDR3 length: 15 residues. Germline V CDR1 and CDR2: SGHTA, FQGNSA. This CDR3 is CASSSSGQMNTEAFF. The CDR3 DNA sequence: TGTGCCAGCAGCTCCAGCGGACAGATGAACACTGAAGCTTTCTTT. The whole variable domain, remainder taken from reference TRBV7-2 and TRBJ1-1, is GAGVSQSPSNKVTEKGKDVELRCDPISGHTALYWYRQSLGQGLEFLIYFQGNSAPDKSGLPSDRFSAERTGGSVSTLTIQRTQQEDSAVYLCASSSSGQMNTEAFFGQGTRLTVV.

V is TRBV19 and J is TRBJ2-6; a weak D match, TRBD1 (5 bases). The CDR3 is 19 residues long. CDR1 is LNHDA, CDR2 SQIVND, per germline (reference sequence). Trimming removed 5 bases from V and 0 bases from J, with 20 bases in between. The CDR3 loop reads CASSWLGQDYSSGANVLTF. The CDR3 nucleotides are TGTGCCAGTAGTTGGCTGGGGCAGGATTATAGCTCTGGGGCCAACGTCCTGACTTTC.

V and J are TRBV29-1 and TRBJ2-7; 10 bases agree with TRBD1. The J segment lost 5 bases and the V segment lost 0 bases, leaving 4 bases of the junction unmatched. This CDR3 spans 14 amino acids. Germline CDR1 SQVTM, CDR2 ANQGSEA. The CDR3 coding sequence is TGCAGCGTTGAAGATCGTGGGACAGGGGACGAGCAGTACTTC. Encoded protein: CSVEDRGTGDEQYF.

The chain uses TRBV27 and TRBJ2-5; D is perhaps TRBD1 or TRBD2 (5 bases each). CDR1 and CDR2 from the germline V gene are MNHEY and SMNVEV (reference sequence). Trimming took off 5 bases at V and 5 bases at J, with 12 bases between the two ends. There are 13 residues in the CDR3. DNA for the CDR3: TGTGCCAGCAGTCTCCCCGGGACGGAGACCCAGTACTTC. Translation: CASSLPGTETQYF.

The CDR3 protein is CASRGGGLGTDTQYF. CDR3 DNA sequence: TGTGCCAGCAGAGGGGGGGGCCTCGGCACAGATACGCAGTATTTT. The rearrangement links TRBV5-4 to TRBJ2-3; the D gene is possibly TRBD2 (7 bases). Germline V lookup: CDR1 SGHNT, CDR2 YYREEE (reference sequence). The ends were cut back, 5 bases at V and 1 base at J, with 14 bases in the middle. CDR3 length: 15 amino acids.

This chain connects TRBV21-1 to TRBJ2-3; the D call TRBD2 from the table was never checked on the DNA. TRBV21-1 is flagged as a pseudogene. The CDR3 has 18 amino acids. The CDR3 sequence: CASSKVRGLAGFTDTQYF. The DNA of the CDR3 is TGTGCCAGCAGCAAAGTACGGGGACTAGCGGGCTTCACAGATACGCAGTATTTT.

The chain is built from TRBV4-3 and TRBJ2-1; 12 positions match TRBD2. V gave up 4 bases and J gave up 8 bases; unmatched junction bases: 6. The CDR3 loop spans 15 amino acids. Germline V gives CDR1 LGHNA, CDR2 YSLEER. The chain's CDR3 is CASSRLTSGSHEQFF. The CDR3 bases are TGCGCCAGCAGCCGCCTGACTAGCGGGAGTCATGAGCAGTTCTTC.

This chain uses TRBV27 with TRBJ2-1; the match to TRBD1 covers 10 bases. V was clipped by 4 bases and J by 5 bases; unmatched bases: 2. The length of the CDR3 is 14 residues. Germline V gene lookup returns CDR1 MNHEY and CDR2 SMNVEV (reference sequence). CDR3 residues: CASSWGTGDNEQFF. For the CDR3, the DNA is TGTGCCAGCAGTTGGGGGACAGGGGACAATGAGCAGTTCTTC.

J is TRBJ1-1 and V is TRBV28; the match to TRBD1 covers 10 bases. V shed 7 bases and J 2 bases; nucleotides not matched to a gene: 4. CDR1 MDHEN and CDR2 SYDVKM come from the germline V gene. CDR3 length equals 14 residues. The chain's CDR3 is CASTETGGNTEAFF. As DNA, the CDR3 is TGTGCCAGCACCGAGACAGGGGGCAACACTGAAGCTTTCTTT.

The chain joins TRBV5-1 to TRBJ2-7; a possible D gene is TRBD1 (6 bases). Germline V gene lookup returns CDR1 SGHRS and CDR2 YFSETQ. The CDR3 runs to 15 residues. V lost 0 bases, J lost 0 bases, and 10 bases lay in between. The CDR3 bases are TGCGCCAGCAGCTTGGTGCAGGGGCTCTCCTACGAGCAGTACTTC. This gives the protein CASSLVQGLSYEQYF.

The chain carries TRBV6-5 and TRBJ2-7, with no clear D. In germline, CDR1 is MNHEY, CDR2 SVGAGI. There are 13 residues in the CDR3. Trimming took off 2 bases at V and 6 bases at J, with 11 bases between the two ends. Here the CDR3 DNA reads TGTGCCAGCAGTTACGGGCGTGAGATCGAGCAGTACTTC. The encoded protein is CASSYGREIEQYF.

This clone occurred once. The CDR3 DNA reads as TGTGCCAGCAGCAATTCCCAGACAGGACCCAACACTGAAGCTTTCTTT. Its protein is CASSNSQTGPNTEAFF. The J gene is TRBJ1-1, the V gene TRBV9; a weak D match, TRBD1 (6 bases). Per germline, CDR1 SGDLS and CDR2 YYNGEE. V gave up 4 bases and J gave up 2 bases, with 18 bases separating them. The CDR3 extends over 16 amino acids.

The rearrangement links TRBV19 to TRBJ2-3; D is undetermined. The germline V and J ends were trimmed by 3 bases and 2 bases, with 15 bases remaining between them. Germline V lookup: CDR1 LNHDA, CDR2 SQIVND (reference sequence). The CDR3 loop spans 16 amino acids. CDR3 residues: CASSMGVASTTDTQYF. As DNA, the CDR3 is TGTGCCAGTAGTATGGGTGTCGCTTCCACCACAGATACGCAGTATTTT.

This chain links TRBV27 with TRBJ2-1; the D is unclear. CDR3 length: 14 residues. V was cut by 10 bases and J by 0 bases, with 13 bases left in between. Looked up from germline, CDR1 is MNHEY and CDR2 is SMNVEV (reference sequence). The CDR3 region has the DNA TGTGCCACCAGAGAGCTTAACTCCTACAATGAGCAGTTCTTC. Translating it yields CATRELNSYNEQFF.

V is TRBV15 and J is TRBJ2-1; D remains ambiguous. V shed 3 bases and J shed 8 bases, with 8 bases lying between them. CDR3 size: 12 residues. Per the germline V gene, CDR1 is LNHNV and CDR2 is YYDKDF (reference sequence). The CDR3 loop is CATSSGVDEQFF. The CDR3 bases are TGTGCCACCAGCAGTGGTGTGGATGAGCAGTTCTTC.

The J gene is TRBJ2-1, the V gene TRBV7-2; TRBD2 aligns across 13 bases. With 3 bases clipped from V and 4 bases from J, the junction kept 6 bases outside the gene matches. Per germline, CDR1 SGHTA and CDR2 FQGNSA. This CDR3 comprises 17 residues. CDR3 in amino acids: CASSFRLAGGPYNEQFF. Written as DNA, the CDR3 is TGTGCCAGCAGCTTCAGACTAGCGGGAGGTCCGTACAATGAGCAGTTCTTC.